These T cell receptor beta chains were read from a single sample in a study of blood T cell repertoires in COVID-19. Sequenced by immunoSEQ multiplex PCR; TCRdb stores in-frame clones only, minus some. Among about 43,000 clones listed, roughly 89% were seen once. Sequencing was performed on peripheral blood. Receptor source: a man between 40 and 49 years old with COVID-19, enrolled during active disease. Both conserved end residues are part of each CDR3. A D gene is named only where the DNA matches it firmly. Some rows mark clone size as missing; the rest say once, few, many or name a class of expanded clone.

DNA: TGTGCCAGCTCACTAAAGCAGGGATACTACGAGCAGTACTTC
CDR3: CASSLKQGYYEQYF
length: 14
J: TRBJ2-7
D: .
size: few
V: TRBV18

DNA: TGTGCCAGCAGTTACAGTGAGGCCAATCAGCCCCAGCATTTT
CDR3: CASSYSEANQPQHF
length: 14
J: TRBJ1-5
D: .
size: .
V: TRBV6-5

DNA: TGTGCCAGCAGTTACGGGCGGGGGGGCCTGGATACGCAGTATTTT
CDR3: CASSYGRGGLDTQYF
length: 15
J: TRBJ2-3
D: TRBD2
size: .
V: TRBV6-6

DNA: TGTGCCAGTAGTATAAACAGGGCTGGAAACACCATATATTTT
CDR3: CASSINRAGNTIYF
length: 14
J: TRBJ1-3
D: .
size: few
V: TRBV19

DNA: TGTGCCAGCAGGCGGGACTCCTTGAGCAATCAGCCCCAGCATTTT
CDR3: CASRRDSLSNQPQHF
length: 15
J: TRBJ1-5
D: .
size: .
V: TRBV11-2

DNA: TGTGCCAGCAGCCAAGTCCGAAACTTACAGGGCGGCGAGCAGTACTTC
CDR3: CASSQVRNLQGGEQYF
length: 16
J: TRBJ2-7
D: .
size: .
V: TRBV14

DNA: TGTGCCAGCAGCTCGGGACTAGCGGGAGCTTCGAACACCGGGGAGCTGTTTTTT
CDR3: CASSSGLAGASNTGELFF
length: 18
J: TRBJ2-2
D: TRBD2
size: .
V: TRBV5-6

DNA: TGTGCCAGCATCCAGGGTTCAGGCTATGGCTACACCTTC
CDR3: CASIQGSGYGYTF
length: 13
J: TRBJ1-2
D: .
size: .
V: TRBV28

DNA: TGTGCCAGCGGGGCGGGAGGGCCCTACGAGCAGTACTTC
CDR3: CASGAGGPYEQYF
length: 13
J: TRBJ2-7
D: TRBD2
size: few
V: TRBV2

DNA: TGTGCCAGCAGCCAATTTGAAGCCTCATGGGAGCAGTTCTTC
CDR3: CASSQFEASWEQFF
length: 14
J: TRBJ2-1
D: .
size: .
V: TRBV3-1/TRBV3-2

DNA: TGTGCCACCAGCATCCCGGGGAATCAGCCCCAGCATTTT
CDR3: CATSIPGNQPQHF
length: 13
J: TRBJ1-5
D: .
size: .
V: TRBV15

DNA: TGTGCCTGGGGGGCCGCGACTAGGGGAGAGACCCAGTACTTC
CDR3: CAWGAATRGETQYF
length: 14
J: TRBJ2-5
D: .
size: .
V: TRBV30

DNA: TGTGCCAGCAGGACTAGAGCCCTCTCTGGGGCCAACGTCCTGACTTTC
CDR3: CASRTRALSGANVLTF
length: 16
J: TRBJ2-6
D: .
size: .
V: TRBV11-3